This T cell receptor (beta chain) appears in the sequencing data of a study of shared clonotypes between healthy human individuals. The CDR3 covers 13 residues. The germline gives CDR1 LNHDA, CDR2 SQIVND (reference sequence). Trimming cost V 6 bases and J 7 bases; bases outside gene matches: 7. TCRdb keeps only in-frame clones here, not all; method: immunoSEQ multiplex PCR. This table has around 1.6 million clones, approximately 98% appearing once. The donors were adults (healthy and HIV-negative) with no recent acute infections or vaccinations. This TCR was recovered from a man aged 25-45 years in good health. The sample was naive CD4+ T cells sorted from blood. Subset defined: CD45RA+ positively selected. V usage is TRBV19 and J usage is TRBJ2-5; 8 positions match TRBD2. The CDR3 region has the DNA TGTGCCAGTAGACCCAGCGGGAGCGGGACCCAGTACTTC. Translating it yields CASRPSGSGTQYF.